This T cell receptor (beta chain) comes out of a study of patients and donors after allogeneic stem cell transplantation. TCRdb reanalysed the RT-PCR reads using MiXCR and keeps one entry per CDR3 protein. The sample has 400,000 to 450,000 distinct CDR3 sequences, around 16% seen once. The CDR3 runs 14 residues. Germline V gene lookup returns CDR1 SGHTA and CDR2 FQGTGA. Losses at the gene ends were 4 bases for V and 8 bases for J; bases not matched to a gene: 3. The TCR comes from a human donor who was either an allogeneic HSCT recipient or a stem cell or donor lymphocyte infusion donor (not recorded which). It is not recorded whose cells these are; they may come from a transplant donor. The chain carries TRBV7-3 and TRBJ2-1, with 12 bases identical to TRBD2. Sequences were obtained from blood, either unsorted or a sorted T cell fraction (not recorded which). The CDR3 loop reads CASSWTSGVDEQFF. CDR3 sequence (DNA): TGTGCCAGCAGCTGGACTAGCGGGGTAGATGAGCAGTTCTTC.